This is a list of T cell receptor beta chains from one sample in a study of blood T cells in healthy people across ages. TCRdb used MiXCR to reprocess the 5' RACE reads, holding one entry per CDR3 protein. The sample holds 550,000 to 600,000 distinct CDR3 sequences, approximately 25% seen once. The sequencing input was blood. These receptors were obtained from a woman between 65 and 79 years old in good health. The CDR3 runs from the conserved cysteine through the conserved F or W. The D gene is left open where the match is weak. Clone size is not always given. Where it is, it says once, few, many or a class for expanded clones.

>TRBV3-1|TRBJ2-3|-|TRBD2
CASTPVGGGTDTQYF
TGTGCCAGCACCCCCGTGGGGGGGGGCACAGATACGCAGTATTTT
>TRBV24-1|TRBJ2-1|-|TRBD1
CATSDRGSSNEQFF
TGTGCCACCAGTGACAGGGGGTCCTCCAATGAGCAGTTCTTC
>TRBV13|TRBJ1-2|-|TRBD1
CASSRDRTFYGYTF
TGCGCCAGCAGCCGGGACAGAACCTTCTATGGCTACACCTTC
>TRBV7-9|TRBJ1-5|-|-
CASTSSGLRNQPQHF
TGTGCCAGCACTAGTTCGGGGCTTCGCAATCAGCCCCAGCATTTT
>TRBV20-1|TRBJ2-3|-|TRBD1
CSAGPSRGDTQYF
TGCAGTGCTGGGCCCAGCAGGGGGGATACGCAGTATTTT
>TRBV20-1|TRBJ2-2|-|-
CSALSGQSTGELFF
TGCAGTGCTCTTTCTGGACAGTCCACCGGGGAGCTGTTTTTT
>TRBV12-3/TRBV12-4|TRBJ1-5|-|-
CASSSRWGLNQPQHF
TGTGCCAGCAGTTCTAGGTGGGGTCTCAATCAGCCCCAGCATTTT
>TRBV4-2|TRBJ2-1|few|-
CASSPAGTTYNEQFF
TGTGCCAGCAGCCCGGCCGGGACCACCTACAATGAGCAGTTCTTC
>TRBV6-6|TRBJ2-2|-|-
CASSSPRGNTGELFF
TGTGCCAGCAGTTCACCTAGGGGGAACACCGGGGAGCTGTTTTTT
>TRBV5-6|TRBJ2-5|-|-
CASSEGGGHKETQYF
TGTGCCAGCAGCGAAGGGGGGGGTCACAAAGAGACCCAGTACTTC
>TRBV20-1|TRBJ1-1|-|-
CSAVQGFAEAFF
TGCAGTGCTGTCCAGGGTTTTGCTGAAGCTTTCTTT
>TRBV18|TRBJ1-4|-|-
CASSPRESNEKLFF
TGTGCCAGCTCCCCGAGGGAGAGTAATGAAAAACTGTTTTTT
>TRBV7-2|TRBJ2-5|few|-
CASSLNPQRETQYF
TGTGCCAGCAGCCTCAATCCCCAGAGGGAGACCCAGTACTTC
>TRBV4-3|TRBJ2-2|many|TRBD1
CASKNSQTGSGELFF
TGCGCCAGCAAGAATTCCCAGACAGGGTCCGGGGAGCTGTTTTTT
>TRBV5-1|TRBJ2-3|-|TRBD2
CASRTSGVSTDTQYF
TGCGCCAGCAGGACGAGCGGGGTGAGCACAGATACGCAGTATTTT
>TRBV6-5|TRBJ2-4|few|-
CASSYSGRQAKNIQYF
TGTGCCAGCAGTTACTCGGGGAGGCAGGCCAAAAACATTCAGTACTTC
>TRBV4-2|TRBJ2-1|-|-
CASSLSGGLYNDQFF
TGTGCCAGCAGCCTAAGTGGGGGACTCTACAATGACCAGTTCTTC
>TRBV11-1|TRBJ2-7|-|TRBD2
CASSPRLAGTHYEQYF
TGTGCCAGCAGTCCTAGACTAGCGGGGACCCACTACGAGCAGTACTTC
>TRBV4-1|TRBJ2-1|many|TRBD2
CASSPKLAGGTNEQFF
TGCGCCAGCAGCCCAAAACTAGCGGGGGGGACCAATGAGCAGTTCTTC
>TRBV5-1|TRBJ2-5|-|-
CASSVSLVRETQYF
TGCGCCAGCAGCGTATCCTTAGTGAGAGAGACCCAGTACTTC
>TRBV12-5|TRBJ2-7|-|-
CASGYLYEQYF
TGTGCTAGTGGTTACTTATACGAGCAGTACTTC
>TRBV20-1|TRBJ1-1|few|-
CSARGRGVVTEAFF
TGCAGTGCTAGAGGTCGAGGGGTCGTCACTGAAGCTTTCTTT
>TRBV29-1|TRBJ2-5|few|-
CSGHQETQYF
TGCAGCGGTCATCAAGAGACCCAGTACTTC
>TRBV5-8|TRBJ2-6|-|TRBD1
CAIDRDRFNSGANVLTF
TGTGCCATCGACCGGGACAGGTTTAACTCTGGGGCCAACGTCCTGACTTTC
>TRBV6-5|TRBJ1-2|few|-
CASSYSPPGGYTF
TGTGCCAGCAGTTACTCGCCTCCTGGTGGCTACACCTTC
>TRBV10-3|TRBJ1-4|few|-
CAISERGATNEKLLF
TGTGCCATCAGTGAACGAGGGGCGACTAATGAAAAACTGCTTTTT
>TRBV11-3|TRBJ2-1|-|-
CASSLAPGAGVRNEQFF
TGTGCCAGCAGCCTAGCCCCAGGGGCGGGTGTGAGAAATGAGCAGTTCTTC
>TRBV25-1|TRBJ1-2|-|TRBD1
CASSDYRGFYGYTF
TGTGCCAGCAGTGATTACAGGGGTTTCTATGGCTACACCTTC